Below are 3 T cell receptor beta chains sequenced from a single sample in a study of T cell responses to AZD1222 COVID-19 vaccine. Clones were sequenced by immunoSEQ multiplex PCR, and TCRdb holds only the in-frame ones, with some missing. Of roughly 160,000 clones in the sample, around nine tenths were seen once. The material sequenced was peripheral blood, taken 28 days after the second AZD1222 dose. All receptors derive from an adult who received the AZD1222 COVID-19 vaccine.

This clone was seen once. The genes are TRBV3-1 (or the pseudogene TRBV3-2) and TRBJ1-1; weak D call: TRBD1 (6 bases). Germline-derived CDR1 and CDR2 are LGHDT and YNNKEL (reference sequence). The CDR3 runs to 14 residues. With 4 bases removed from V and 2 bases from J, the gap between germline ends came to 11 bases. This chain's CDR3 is CASSRRTDNTEAFF. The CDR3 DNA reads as TGTGCCAGCAGCCGGCGGACAGATAACACTGAAGCTTTCTTT.

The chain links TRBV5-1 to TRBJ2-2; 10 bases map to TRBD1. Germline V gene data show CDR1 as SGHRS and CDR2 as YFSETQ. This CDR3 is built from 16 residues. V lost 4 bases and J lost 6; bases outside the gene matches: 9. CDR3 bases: TGCGCCAGCAGCCCAAGACAGGGGGCTGGCTCCGGGGAGCTGTTTTTT. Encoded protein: CASSPRQGAGSGELFF.

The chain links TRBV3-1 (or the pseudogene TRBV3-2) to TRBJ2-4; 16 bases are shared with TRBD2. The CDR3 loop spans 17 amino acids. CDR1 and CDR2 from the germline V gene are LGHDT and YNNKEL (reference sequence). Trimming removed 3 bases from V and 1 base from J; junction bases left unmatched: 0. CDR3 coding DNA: TGTGCCAGCAGCCAGGGACTAGCGGGGGGGGCCAAAAACATTCAGTACTTC. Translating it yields CASSQGLAGGAKNIQYF.